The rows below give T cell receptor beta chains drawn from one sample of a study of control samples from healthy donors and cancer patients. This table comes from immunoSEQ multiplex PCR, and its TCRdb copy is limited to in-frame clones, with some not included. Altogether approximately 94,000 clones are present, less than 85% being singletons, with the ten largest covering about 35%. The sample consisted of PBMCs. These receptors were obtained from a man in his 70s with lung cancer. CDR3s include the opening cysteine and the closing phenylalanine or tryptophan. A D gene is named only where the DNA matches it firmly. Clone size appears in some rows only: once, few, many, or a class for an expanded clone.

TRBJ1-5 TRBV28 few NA CASSNRVVGQPQHF TGTGCCAGTTCAAACAGGGTTGTTGGACAGCCCCAGCATTTT
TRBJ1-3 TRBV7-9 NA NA CASSRVWGLGGNTIYF TGTGCCAGCAGCCGAGTCTGGGGGCTAGGAGGAAACACCATATATTTT
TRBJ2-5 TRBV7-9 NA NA CASSLKGQETQYF TGTGCCAGCAGCTTGAAAGGACAAGAGACCCAGTACTTC
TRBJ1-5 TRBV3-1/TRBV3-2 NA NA CASSQAGMRNQPQHF TGTGCCAGCAGCCAAGCAGGCATGCGAAATCAGCCCCAGCATTTT
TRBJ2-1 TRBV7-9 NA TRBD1 CASSLAGTGEEQFF TGTGCCAGCAGCTTAGCGGGGACAGGTGAAGAGCAGTTCTTC
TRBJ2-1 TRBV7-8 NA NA CASTPQLQGVGNDEQFF TGTGCCAGCACCCCCCAGTTACAGGGAGTAGGAAACGATGAGCAGTTCTTC
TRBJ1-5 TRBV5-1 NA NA CASSLGGVPSQPQHF TGCGCCAGCAGCTTGGGGGGAGTCCCCAGTCAGCCCCAGCATTTT
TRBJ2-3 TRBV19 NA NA CASRRGPQDTQYF TGTGCCAGTAGGAGGGGCCCTCAAGATACGCAGTATTTT
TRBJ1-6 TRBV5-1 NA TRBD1 CASNSGAGQGVSPLHF TGCGCCAGCAATAGCGGGGCGGGACAGGGAGTCTCACCCCTCCACTTT
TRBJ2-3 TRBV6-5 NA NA CASSYSIQGLNTQYF TGTGCCAGCAGTTACTCGATCCAGGGTTTGAATACGCAGTATTTT
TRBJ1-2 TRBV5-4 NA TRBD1 CASSLGTGGYGYTF TGTGCCAGCAGCTTGGGGACAGGAGGTTATGGCTACACCTTC
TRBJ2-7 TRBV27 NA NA CASSPYRVYEQYF TGTGCCAGCAGTCCCTACAGGGTGTACGAGCAGTACTTC
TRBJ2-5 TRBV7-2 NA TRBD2 CASSLGGGAETQYF TGTGCCAGCAGCTTAGGCGGGGGGGCCGAGACCCAGTACTTC